This TCR beta chain was recovered during a study of monozygotic twins with cystic fibrosis. General study findings and limits: No link emerged between shared CDR3 counts and age, concordance or severity.

The table came from immunoSEQ multiplex PCR; TCRdb's copy has only in-frame clones and leaves some out. The table lists fewer than 10,000 clones, around 98% of them singletons. On this clone itself: Its antigen is undetermined.

This sequence originates from a girl aged 2-10 years with cystic fibrosis. Sample: blood.

The CDR3 loop reads CASSLIGNGEKLFF. CDR3 DNA: TGTGCCAGCAGCTTGATAGGGAACGGCGAAAAACTGTTTTTT. This chain uses TRBV7-9 with TRBJ1-4; D uncertain. The CDR3 runs 14 residues. Germline CDR1 and CDR2: SEHNR and FQNEAQ (reference sequence). Trimming removed 3 bases from V and 8 bases from J, with 13 bases in between.